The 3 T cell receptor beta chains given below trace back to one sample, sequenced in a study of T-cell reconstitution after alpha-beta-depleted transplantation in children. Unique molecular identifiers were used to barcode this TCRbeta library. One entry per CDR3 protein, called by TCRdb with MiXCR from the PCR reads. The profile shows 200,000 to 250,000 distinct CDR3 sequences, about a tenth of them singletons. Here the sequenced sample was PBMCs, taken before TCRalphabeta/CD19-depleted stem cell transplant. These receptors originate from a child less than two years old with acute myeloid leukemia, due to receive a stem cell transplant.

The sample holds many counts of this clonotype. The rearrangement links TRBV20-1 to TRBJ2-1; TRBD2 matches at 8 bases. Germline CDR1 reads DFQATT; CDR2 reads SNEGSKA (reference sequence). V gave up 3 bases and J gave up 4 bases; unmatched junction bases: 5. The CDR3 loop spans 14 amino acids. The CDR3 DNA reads TGCAGTGCTAGGATAGCGGGACTTTACAATGAGCAGTTCTTC. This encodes CSARIAGLYNEQFF.

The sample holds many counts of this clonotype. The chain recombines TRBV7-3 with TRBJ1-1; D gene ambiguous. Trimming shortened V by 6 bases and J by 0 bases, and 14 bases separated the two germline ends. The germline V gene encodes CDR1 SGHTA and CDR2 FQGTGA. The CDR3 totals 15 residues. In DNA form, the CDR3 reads TGTGCCAGCAGTCCAGCGGGCAGGTTGAACACTGAAGCTTTCTTT. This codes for CASSPAGRLNTEAFF.

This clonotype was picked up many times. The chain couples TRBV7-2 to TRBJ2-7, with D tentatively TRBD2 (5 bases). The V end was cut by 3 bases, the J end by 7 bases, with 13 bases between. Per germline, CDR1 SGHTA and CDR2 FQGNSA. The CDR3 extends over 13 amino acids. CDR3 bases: TGTGCCAGCAGCTTTCTAGCCCCTGGGGAGCAGTACTTC. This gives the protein CASSFLAPGEQYF.